This TCR beta chain came from a study of T cells after yellow fever vaccination. Across the study: Low-cell-number fractions were prepared with SMART-Seq v4 Ultra Low Input. The study, taken as a whole, reports: One caveat is that FACS-sorted repertoires could contain abundant clonotypes contaminating from the bulk population. Weaker overall, the secondary response nonetheless peaked faster (day 5 versus 15).

This clonotype was observed many times. Antigen unknown. TCRdb re-analysed the 5' RACE reads in MiXCR, keeping a single row per CDR3 protein. The sample contains 300,000 or so distinct CDR3 sequences, roughly 13% of which appear only once. Trimming cost V 2 bases and J 5 bases, with 13 bases left between them. This CDR3 is built from 14 residues. The V gene is TRBV12-3 or TRBV12-4, the J gene TRBJ2-7; D may match TRBD1 or TRBD2 (5 bases each). The source was CD4+ T cells sorted from PBMCs, collected 45 days after the yellow fever booster vaccination. The receptor's source is a man under 40 who received the YFV17D yellow fever vaccine. For the CDR3, the DNA is TGTGCCAGCAGTTTACTGCAGGGACGGCACGAGCAGTACTTC. Translating it yields CASSLLQGRHEQYF.